This T cell receptor (beta chain) is from a study of vaccination effects on CD4 cells after COVID-19. The repertoire was sequenced with immunoSEQ multiplex PCR; TCRdb's copy has only in-frame clones and lacks some. The sample has 13,000 to 15,000 clones, 60% to 85% seen once. This CDR3 has 14 residues. V lost 2 bases to trimming and J lost 5 bases; unmatched junction nucleotides: 2. Germline V gene data show CDR1 as PRHDT and CDR2 as FYEKMQ (reference sequence). Ahead of sequencing, the ViraFEST assay grew antigen-specific CD4+ T cells using viral peptide pools. When around nine days of culture had elapsed, CD4+ T cells were isolated. SARS-CoV-2 infection was confirmed by PCR in the person between March and December 2020. Every participant took two doses of the BNT162b2 or mRNA-1273 vaccine. With regard to this clone: The antigen remains undetermined.

The source was CD4+ T cells from PBMCs cultured with HCoV-NL63 spike peptides, collected after COVID-19 vaccination. This sequence joins TRBV13 and TRBJ2-3; 9 nucleotides align to TRBD1. The TCR sequence derives from a human donor who had a prior SARS-CoV-2 infection. In nucleotides, the CDR3 is TGTGCCAGCAGCTTAACAGGGGGCGGAGATACGCAGTATTTT. Its protein is CASSLTGGGDTQYF.